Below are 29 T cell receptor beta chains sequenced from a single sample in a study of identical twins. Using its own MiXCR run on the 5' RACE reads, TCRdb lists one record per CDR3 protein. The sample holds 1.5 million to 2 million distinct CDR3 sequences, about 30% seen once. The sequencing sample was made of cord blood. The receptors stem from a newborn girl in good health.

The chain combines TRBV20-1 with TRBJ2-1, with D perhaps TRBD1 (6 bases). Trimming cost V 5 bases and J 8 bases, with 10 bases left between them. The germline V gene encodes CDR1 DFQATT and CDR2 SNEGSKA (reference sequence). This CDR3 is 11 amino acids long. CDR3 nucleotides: TGCAGTGCTCCTACAGGGCATGAGCAGTTCTTC. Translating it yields CSAPTGHEQFF.

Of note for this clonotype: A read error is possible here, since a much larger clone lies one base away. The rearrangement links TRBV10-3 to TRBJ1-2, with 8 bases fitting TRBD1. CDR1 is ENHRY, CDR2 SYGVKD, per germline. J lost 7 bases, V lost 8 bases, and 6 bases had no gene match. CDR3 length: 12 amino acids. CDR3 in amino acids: CAIGGQGRGYTF. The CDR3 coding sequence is TGTGCCATCGGCGGACAGGGCCGTGGCTACACCTTC.

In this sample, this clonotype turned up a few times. The CDR3 coding sequence is TGCAGCGTTGAAGGGAGACTGGGCGGGACAGGGTCCTACAATGAGCAGTTCTTC. It translates to CSVEGRLGGTGSYNEQFF. The rearrangement links TRBV29-1 to TRBJ2-1; 9 bases align to TRBD1. The germline gives CDR1 SQVTM, CDR2 ANQGSEA. V lost 1 base, J lost 1 base, and 11 bases stayed unmatched. The CDR3 totals 18 residues.

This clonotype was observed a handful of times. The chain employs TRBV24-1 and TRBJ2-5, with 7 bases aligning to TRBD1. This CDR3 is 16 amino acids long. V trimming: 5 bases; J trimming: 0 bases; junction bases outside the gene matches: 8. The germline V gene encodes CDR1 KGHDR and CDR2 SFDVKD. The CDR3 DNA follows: TGTGCCACCAGTGCCGGGGACAGAGTTTACCAAGAGACCCAGTACTTC. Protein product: CATSAGDRVYQETQYF.

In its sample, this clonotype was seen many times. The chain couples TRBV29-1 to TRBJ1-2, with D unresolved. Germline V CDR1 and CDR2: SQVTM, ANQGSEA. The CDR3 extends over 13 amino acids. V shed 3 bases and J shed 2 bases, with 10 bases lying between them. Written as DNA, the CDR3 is TGCAGCGTTGAGGGGTCAGTGAACTATGGCTACACCTTC. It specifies CSVEGSVNYGYTF.

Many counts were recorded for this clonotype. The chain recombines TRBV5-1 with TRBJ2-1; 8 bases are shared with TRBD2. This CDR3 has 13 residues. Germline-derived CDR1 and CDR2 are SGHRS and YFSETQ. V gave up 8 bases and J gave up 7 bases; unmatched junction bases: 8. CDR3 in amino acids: CASDAGGLNEQFF. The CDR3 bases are TGCGCCAGTGACGCGGGGGGCCTTAATGAGCAGTTCTTC.

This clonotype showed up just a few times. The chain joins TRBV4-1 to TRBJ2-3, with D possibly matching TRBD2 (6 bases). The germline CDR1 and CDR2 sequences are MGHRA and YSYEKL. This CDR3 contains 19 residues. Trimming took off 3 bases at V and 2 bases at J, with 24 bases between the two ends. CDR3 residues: CASSQRPGGTLSLTDTQYF. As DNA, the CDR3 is TGCGCCAGCAGCCAGAGACCTGGCGGGACCCTGAGTCTCACAGATACGCAGTATTTT.

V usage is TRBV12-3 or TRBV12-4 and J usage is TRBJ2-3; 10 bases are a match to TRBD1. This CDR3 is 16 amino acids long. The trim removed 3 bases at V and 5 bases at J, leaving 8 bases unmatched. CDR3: CASSFPTGGGRDTQYF. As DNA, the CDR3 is TGTGCCAGCAGTTTCCCGACAGGGGGCGGGAGAGATACGCAGTATTTT.

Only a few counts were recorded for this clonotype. The CDR3 DNA reads TGTGCCAGCAGTTTAGCGACTAGCGGGAGCGATGGATACGAGCAGTACTTC. It is translated as CASSLATSGSDGYEQYF. The V gene is TRBV12-3 or TRBV12-4, the J gene TRBJ2-7; 12 bases are shared with TRBD2. The CDR3 covers 17 residues. The trim removed 0 bases at V and 4 bases at J, leaving 7 bases unmatched.

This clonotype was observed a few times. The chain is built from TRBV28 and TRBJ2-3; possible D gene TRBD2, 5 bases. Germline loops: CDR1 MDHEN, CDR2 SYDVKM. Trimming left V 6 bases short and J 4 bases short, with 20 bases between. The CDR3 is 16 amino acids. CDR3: CASRVRDGKGADTQYF. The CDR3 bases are TGTGCCAGCAGGGTACGGGATGGGAAGGGTGCAGATACGCAGTATTTT.

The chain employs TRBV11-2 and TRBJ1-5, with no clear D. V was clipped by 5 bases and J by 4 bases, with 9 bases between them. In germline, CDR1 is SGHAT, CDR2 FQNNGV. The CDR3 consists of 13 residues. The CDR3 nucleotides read TGTGCCAGCAGCCCTACATGGAATCAGCCCCAGCATTTT. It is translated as CASSPTWNQPQHF.

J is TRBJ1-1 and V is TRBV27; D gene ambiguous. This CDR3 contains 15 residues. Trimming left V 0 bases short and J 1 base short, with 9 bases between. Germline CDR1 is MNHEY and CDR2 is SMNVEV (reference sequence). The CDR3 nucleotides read TGTGCCAGCAGTTTATCGAATGGAGGGAACACTGAAGCTTTCTTT. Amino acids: CASSLSNGGNTEAFF.

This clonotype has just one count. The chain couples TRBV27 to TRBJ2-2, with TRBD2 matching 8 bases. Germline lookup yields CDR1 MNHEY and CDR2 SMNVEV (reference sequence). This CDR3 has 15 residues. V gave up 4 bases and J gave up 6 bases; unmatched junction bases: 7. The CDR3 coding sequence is TGTGCCAGCAGTTCGGGACTAGTGGTGGCCGGGGAGCTGTTTTTT. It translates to CASSSGLVVAGELFF.

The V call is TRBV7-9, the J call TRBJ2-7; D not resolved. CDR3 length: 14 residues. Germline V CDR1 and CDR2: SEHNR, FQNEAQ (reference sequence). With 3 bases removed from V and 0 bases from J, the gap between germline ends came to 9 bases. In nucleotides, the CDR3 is TGTGCCAGCAGCTTCCCAAGCTTCTCCTACGAGCAGTACTTC. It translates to CASSFPSFSYEQYF.

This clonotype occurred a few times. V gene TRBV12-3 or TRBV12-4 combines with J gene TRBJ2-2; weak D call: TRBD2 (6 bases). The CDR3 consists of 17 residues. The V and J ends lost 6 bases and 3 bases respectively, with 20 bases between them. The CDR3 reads CASSPGYAGRDTGELFF. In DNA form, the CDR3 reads TGTGCCAGCAGCCCCGGGTACGCGGGGCGCGACACCGGGGAGCTGTTTTTT.

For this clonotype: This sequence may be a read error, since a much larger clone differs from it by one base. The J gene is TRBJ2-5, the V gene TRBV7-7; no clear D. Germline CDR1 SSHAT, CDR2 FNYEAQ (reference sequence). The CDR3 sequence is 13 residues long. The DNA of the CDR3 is TGTGCTAGCAGCTTCTCGGCCGGCAATGAGCAGTACTTC. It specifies CASSFSAGNEQYF. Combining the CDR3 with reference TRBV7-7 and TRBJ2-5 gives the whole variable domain GAGVSQSPRYKVTKRGQDVTLRCDPISSHATLYWYQQALGQGPEFLTYFNYEAQPDKSGLPSDRFSAERPEGSISTLTIQRTEQRDSAMYRCASSFSAGNEQYFGPGTRLLVL.

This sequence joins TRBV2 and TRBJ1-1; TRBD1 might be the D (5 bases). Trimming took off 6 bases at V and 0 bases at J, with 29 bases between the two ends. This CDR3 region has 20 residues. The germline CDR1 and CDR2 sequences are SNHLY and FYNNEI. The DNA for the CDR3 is TGTGCCAGCAGCTACAGAATTAAGCTCCTAGGGGTGATCATGAACACTGAAGCTTTCTTT. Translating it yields CASSYRIKLLGVIMNTEAFF.

CDR3 DNA sequence: TGTGCCAGCAGCCAATCCGCCGTCGATACCAAAAACATTCAGTACTTC. Its translation is CASSQSAVDTKNIQYF. The chain uses TRBV3-1 and TRBJ2-4; no definite D call. V lost 2 bases and J 2 bases, leaving 13 bases between the germline ends. Germline CDR1 and CDR2: LGHDT and YNNKEL (reference sequence). There are 16 residues in the CDR3.

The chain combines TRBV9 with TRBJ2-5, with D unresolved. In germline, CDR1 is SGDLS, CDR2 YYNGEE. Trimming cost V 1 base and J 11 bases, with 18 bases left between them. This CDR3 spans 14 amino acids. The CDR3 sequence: CASSVTDSYNEQYF. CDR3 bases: TGTGCCAGCAGCGTAACCGACTCCTACAATGAGCAGTACTTC.

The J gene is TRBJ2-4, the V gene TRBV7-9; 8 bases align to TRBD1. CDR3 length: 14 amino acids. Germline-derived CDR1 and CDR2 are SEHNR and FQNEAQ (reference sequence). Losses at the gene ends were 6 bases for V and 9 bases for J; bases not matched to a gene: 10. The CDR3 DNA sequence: TGTGCCAGCAGACCGGGACAGGTAGTCGGCATTCAGTACTTC. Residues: CASRPGQVVGIQYF.

This chain's CDR3 is CASSQETGIPYGYTF. For the CDR3, the DNA is TGTGCCAGCAGCCAAGAGACAGGGATTCCCTATGGCTACACCTTC. The chain employs TRBV3-1 and TRBJ1-2, with 7 bases aligning to TRBD1. The CDR3 covers 15 residues. The V gene's germline CDR1 is LGHDT and CDR2 YNNKEL (reference sequence). V gave up 0 bases and J gave up 4 bases; unmatched junction bases: 5.

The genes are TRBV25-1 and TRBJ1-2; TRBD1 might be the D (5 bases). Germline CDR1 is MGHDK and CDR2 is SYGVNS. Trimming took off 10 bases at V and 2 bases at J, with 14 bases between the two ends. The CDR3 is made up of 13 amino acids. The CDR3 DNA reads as TGTGCCAATCGGGGGTCCTCGAACTATGGCTACACCTTC. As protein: CANRGSSNYGYTF.

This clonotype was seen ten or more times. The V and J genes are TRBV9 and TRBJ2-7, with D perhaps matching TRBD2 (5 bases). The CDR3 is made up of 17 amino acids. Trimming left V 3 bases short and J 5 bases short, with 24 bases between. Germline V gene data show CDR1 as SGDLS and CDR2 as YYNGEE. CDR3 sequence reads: CASSASALALLPNEQYF. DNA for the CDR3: TGTGCCAGCAGCGCGTCGGCCCTAGCCCTTCTTCCAAACGAGCAGTACTTC.

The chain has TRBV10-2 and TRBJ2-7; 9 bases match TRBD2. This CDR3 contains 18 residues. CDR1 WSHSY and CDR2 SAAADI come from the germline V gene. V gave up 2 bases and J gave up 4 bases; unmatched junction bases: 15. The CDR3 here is CASSEGLAGYIPSYEQYF. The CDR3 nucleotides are TGCGCCAGCAGTGAGGGCCTAGCGGGGTATATACCCAGTTACGAGCAGTACTTC.

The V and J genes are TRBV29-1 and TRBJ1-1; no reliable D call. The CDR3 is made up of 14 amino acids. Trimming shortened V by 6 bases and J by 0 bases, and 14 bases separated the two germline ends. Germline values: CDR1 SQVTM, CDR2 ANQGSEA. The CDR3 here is CSVPTGAMNTEAFF. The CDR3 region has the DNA TGCAGCGTACCGACGGGAGCCATGAACACTGAAGCTTTCTTT.

This CDR3 is CASSPWREAYNEQFF. CDR3 nucleotides: TGTGCCAGCAGCCCTTGGCGGGAGGCATACAATGAGCAGTTCTTC. This chain links TRBV28 with TRBJ2-1; 8 nucleotides agree with TRBD2. The CDR3 length is 15 residues. V dropped 6 bases and J dropped 4; count of bases not matched to a gene: 8. Per the germline V gene, CDR1 is MDHEN and CDR2 is SYDVKM.

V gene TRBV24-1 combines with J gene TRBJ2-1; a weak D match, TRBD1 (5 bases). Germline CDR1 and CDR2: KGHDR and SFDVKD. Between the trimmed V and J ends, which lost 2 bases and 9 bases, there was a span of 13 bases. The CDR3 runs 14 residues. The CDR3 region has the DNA TGTGCCACCAGTGATTGGGGCTCTGACGGTGAGCAGTTCTTC. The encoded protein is CATSDWGSDGEQFF.

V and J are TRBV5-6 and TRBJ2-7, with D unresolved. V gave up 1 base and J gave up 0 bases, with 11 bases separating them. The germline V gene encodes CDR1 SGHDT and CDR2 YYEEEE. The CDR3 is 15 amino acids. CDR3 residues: CASSLLDLSSYEQYF. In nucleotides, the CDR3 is TGTGCCAGCAGCTTGCTGGACCTTAGCTCCTACGAGCAGTACTTC.

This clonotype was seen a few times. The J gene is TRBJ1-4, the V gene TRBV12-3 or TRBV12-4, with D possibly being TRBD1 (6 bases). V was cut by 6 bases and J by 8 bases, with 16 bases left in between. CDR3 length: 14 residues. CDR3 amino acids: CASSNRDTGEKLFF. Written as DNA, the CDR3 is TGTGCCAGCAGCAACCGGGACACAGGGGAAAAACTGTTTTTT.